This TCR beta chain was sequenced during a study of PD-1 blockade in classical Hodgkin lymphoma. Every patient had relapsed following autologous stem cell transplantation, and cohorts differed in brentuximab vedotin exposure. Researchers used magnetic negative selection to pull out pure CD4+ T cells from thawed PBMCs. The method was immunoSEQ multiplex PCR; TCRdb's version includes in-frame clones alone and lacks a portion of them. This table has 27,000 or so clones, 60% to 85% appearing once. From germline, CDR1 is ENHRY and CDR2 SYGVKD. Trimming shortened V by 11 bases and J by 1 base, and 8 bases separated the two germline ends. There are 12 residues in the CDR3.

The source of this sequence is a human donor with classical Hodgkin lymphoma. Sequenced here: CD4+ T cells from blood, sampled at baseline. The chain has TRBV10-3 and TRBJ2-2; D unresolved. The CDR3 sequence is CAVERNTGELFF. DNA for the CDR3: TGTGCCGTAGAGCGGAACACCGGGGAGCTGTTTTTT.